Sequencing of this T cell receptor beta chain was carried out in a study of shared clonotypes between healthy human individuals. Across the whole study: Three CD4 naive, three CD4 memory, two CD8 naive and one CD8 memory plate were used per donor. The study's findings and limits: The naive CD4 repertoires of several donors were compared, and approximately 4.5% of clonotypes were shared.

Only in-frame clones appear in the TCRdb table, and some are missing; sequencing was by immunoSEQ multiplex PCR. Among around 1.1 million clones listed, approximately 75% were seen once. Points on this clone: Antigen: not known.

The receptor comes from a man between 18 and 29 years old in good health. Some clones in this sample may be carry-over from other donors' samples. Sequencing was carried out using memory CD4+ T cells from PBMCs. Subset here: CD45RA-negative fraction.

The CDR3, as DNA: TGTGCCAGCAGTACAGACAGGGTTGGCTACACCTTC. Amino acids: CASSTDRVGYTF. J is TRBJ1-2 and V is TRBV7-1; TRBD1 aligns across 7 bases. TRBV7-1 is placed among ORFs of uncertain function. Germline trimming cut 6 bases from V and 7 bases from J; bases unmatched to any gene: 5. This CDR3 is built from 12 residues.